This T cell receptor (beta chain) emerged from a study of blood T cell repertoires in COVID-19. Germline CDR1 SGHTA, CDR2 FQGNSA. This CDR3 spans 13 amino acids. The ends were cut back, 1 base at V and 4 bases at J, with 5 bases in the middle. Generated by immunoSEQ multiplex PCR, the TCRdb table keeps only in-frame clones and is missing some. The sample lists about 140,000 clones; around 80% were seen once. The rearrangement links TRBV7-2 to TRBJ1-5; D uncertain. Sample: PBMCs or T cells enriched from blood (not recorded which). This receptor was identified in a woman younger than 30 who had been exposed to COVID-19. The CDR3 protein is CASSLGRNQPQHF. The DNA for the CDR3 is TGTGCCAGCAGCTTAGGCAGAAATCAGCCCCAGCATTTT.